One and the same sample provided the 26 T cell receptor beta chains below, sequenced in a study of shared clonotypes between healthy human individuals. Generated by immunoSEQ multiplex PCR, the TCRdb table keeps only in-frame clones and is missing some. The sample records 740,000 or so clones, around three quarters being singletons. Sequenced: memory CD4+ T cells sorted from blood. The subset here: CD45RA-negative fraction. These receptors originate from a woman aged 30 to 39 in good health.

The CDR3 DNA reads TGCGCCAGCAACAACTCAGGGGCCCACTACGAGCAGTACTTC. It translates to CASNNSGAHYEQYF. The chain is built from TRBV10-1 and TRBJ2-7, with D perhaps matching TRBD1 (6 bases). This CDR3 has 14 residues. CDR1 and CDR2 from the germline V gene are WNHNN and SYGVQD (reference sequence). V was pared by 7 bases and J by 3 bases, with 16 bases between.

This clone was recorded a few times. The chain is built from TRBV5-1 and TRBJ1-2; 8 bases map to TRBD1. The germline V gene has CDR1 SGHRS and CDR2 YFSETQ. Germline trimming cut 4 bases from V and 2 bases from J; bases unmatched to any gene: 7. The CDR3 totals 15 residues. The CDR3 sequence: CASSLEDRVNYGYTF. CDR3 in DNA: TGCGCCAGCAGCCTCGAGGACAGGGTGAACTATGGCTACACCTTC.

The gene calls are TRBV5-1 and TRBJ1-5, with D unresolved. CDR1 is SGHRS, CDR2 YFSETQ, per germline. V was shortened by 0 bases and J by 2 bases, with 6 bases between the two germline ends. The CDR3 runs to 14 residues. The CDR3 region has the DNA TGCGCCAGCAGCTTGGGAGTTGGCAATCAGCCCCAGCATTTT. Its protein product is CASSLGVGNQPQHF. Full variable domain (remainder filled in from reference TRBV5-1 and TRBJ1-5): KAGVTQTPRYLIKTRGQQVTLSCSPISGHRSVSWYQQTPGQGLQFLFEYFSETQRNKGNFPGRFSGRQFSNSRSEMNVSTLELGDSALYLCASSLGVGNQPQHFGDGTRLSIL.

This clone is a singleton in its sample. V gene TRBV18 combines with J gene TRBJ2-1, with a possible D match to TRBD1 (5 bases). This CDR3 has 15 amino acids. Trimming cost V 6 bases and J 5 bases, with 17 bases left between them. Germline loops: CDR1 KGHSH, CDR2 LQKENI. CDR3 sequence (DNA): TGTGCCAGCTCTCCTAACATCGACAGCCACAATGAGCAGTTCTTC. Its translation is CASSPNIDSHNEQFF.

The rearrangement links TRBV5-1 to TRBJ2-1; the D gene could be TRBD1 or TRBD2 (6 bases each). CDR3 length: 14 residues. The germline V gene encodes CDR1 SGHRS and CDR2 YFSETQ. The V gene lost 3 bases and the J gene lost 9 bases, with 16 bases spanning the gap. CDR3 nucleotides: TGCGCCAGCAGCTCCGGGACCGAGGGGGGTGAGCAGTTCTTC. Amino acids: CASSSGTEGGEQFF.

V and J are TRBV18 and TRBJ2-1, with D possibly being TRBD2 (7 bases). CDR3 length: 14 residues. Germline V gives CDR1 KGHSH, CDR2 LQKENI. The V gene lost 3 bases and the J gene lost 15 bases, with 21 bases spanning the gap. CDR3 residues: CASSPAHLGGQGFF. The DNA of the CDR3 is TGTGCCAGCTCACCCGCACACCTCGGGGGGCAGGGGTTCTTC.

V usage is TRBV7-8 and J usage is TRBJ2-3; a possible D gene is TRBD2 (6 bases). The CDR3 runs 15 residues. With 5 bases removed from V and 0 bases from J, the gap between germline ends came to 12 bases. CDR1 is SGHVS, CDR2 FQNEAQ, per germline. This chain's CDR3 is CASSLQRASTDTQYF. The CDR3 DNA sequence: TGTGCCAGCAGCCTCCAGCGGGCCAGCACAGATACGCAGTATTTT.

The chain employs TRBV28 and TRBJ2-7, with D uncertain. Germline loops: CDR1 MDHEN, CDR2 SYDVKM. V lost 6 bases to trimming and J lost 7 bases, with 16 bases between them. This CDR3 region has 13 residues. CDR3 coding DNA: TGTGCCAGCAGACTACACCCCAAAGGGGAGCAGTACTTC. Encoded protein: CASRLHPKGEQYF.

This chain links TRBV28 with TRBJ2-1; TRBD2 is a possible D gene (5 bases). CDR3 length: 13 amino acids. V was pared by 6 bases and J by 2 bases, with 8 bases between. From germline, CDR1 is MDHEN and CDR2 SYDVKM. CDR3 residues: CASRPGTYNEQFF. CDR3 sequence (DNA): TGTGCCAGCAGGCCGGGAACCTACAATGAGCAGTTCTTC. Using reference TRBV28 and TRBJ2-1 for the parts outside the CDR3, the full variable domain is DVKVTQSSRYLVKRTGEKVFLECVQDMDHENMFWYRQDPGLGLRLIYFSYDVKMKEKGDIPEGYSVSREKKERFSLILESASTNQTSMYLCASRPGTYNEQFFGPGTRLTVL.

The V gene is TRBV28, the J gene TRBJ1-4, with D perhaps matching TRBD1 (5 bases). This CDR3 contains 13 residues. Germline V gene sequence: CDR1 MDHEN, CDR2 SYDVKM. Deletions cut 8 bases from V and 8 bases from J, with 15 bases between. The CDR3 DNA reads TGTGCCAGCTCGCGGCAGGGCGCCGAAAAACTGTTTTTT. Its protein product is CASSRQGAEKLFF. Full variable domain (outside the CDR3, taken from reference TRBV28 and TRBJ1-4): DVKVTQSSRYLVKRTGEKVFLECVQDMDHENMFWYRQDPGLGLRLIYFSYDVKMKEKGDIPEGYSVSREKKERFSLILESASTNQTSMYLCASSRQGAEKLFFGSGTQLSVL.

The chain links TRBV5-1 to TRBJ2-7; no reliable D call. This CDR3 has 12 amino acids. The germline V gene has CDR1 SGHRS and CDR2 YFSETQ. The germline V and J ends were trimmed by 2 bases and 7 bases, with 10 bases remaining between them. This chain's CDR3 is CASSFSGPEQYF. Here the CDR3 DNA reads TGCGCCAGCAGCTTCAGTGGTCCGGAGCAGTACTTC.

The chain is built from TRBV11-2 and TRBJ2-7, with TRBD2 matching 16 bases. CDR3 length equals 15 residues. Germline V CDR1 and CDR2: SGHAT, FQNNGV. With 6 bases clipped from V and 7 bases from J, the junction kept 6 bases outside the gene matches. Here the CDR3 DNA reads TGTGCCAGCAGGGGACTAGCGGGAGGGCAAGGAGAGCAGTACTTC. Translation: CASRGLAGGQGEQYF.

The chain carries TRBV11-1 and TRBJ1-2; D is possibly TRBD1 (6 bases). CDR3 size: 13 residues. V lost 2 bases to trimming and J lost 8 bases, with 12 bases between them. Germline-derived CDR1 and CDR2 are SGHAT and FQDESV (reference sequence). CDR3 region: CASSLPGGSGYTF. The CDR3 DNA follows: TGTGCCAGCAGCTTACCGGGGGGCAGCGGCTACACCTTC.

This clone was recorded once. The V call is TRBV14, the J call TRBJ2-5; 9 nucleotides line up with TRBD2. Looked up from germline, CDR1 is SGHDN and CDR2 is FVKESK. Trimming cost V 3 bases and J 5 bases; bases outside gene matches: 7. The CDR3 consists of 15 residues. The CDR3 sequence: CASSQLAGVLETQYF. The DNA for the CDR3 is TGTGCCAGCAGCCAGTTAGCGGGAGTATTGGAGACCCAGTACTTC.

The rearrangement joins TRBV29-1 to TRBJ2-3; 9 bases map to TRBD2. CDR1 is SQVTM and CDR2 is ANQGSEA in the germline V gene. V lost 3 bases, J lost 6 bases, and 19 bases stayed unmatched. The CDR3 is 18 residues long. This CDR3 is CSVEGFRAGGPSTDTQYF. The CDR3 DNA reads as TGCAGCGTTGAGGGTTTTAGGGCGGGAGGGCCCTCAACCGATACGCAGTATTTT.

This clone was counted at least ten times. This chain links TRBV27 with TRBJ1-5; D may be TRBD1 (5 bases). Trimming cost V 5 bases and J 0 bases, with 23 bases left between them. Germline V CDR1 and CDR2: MNHEY, SMNVEV (reference sequence). The CDR3 runs to 19 residues. The CDR3 DNA follows: TGTGCCAGCAGTGGAAGGGGCCTCCCAAACTTTTATAGCAATCAGCCCCAGCATTTT. Its protein product is CASSGRGLPNFYSNQPQHF.

Concerning this clone: Other DNA sequences of this sample code for an identical CDR3. This chain joins TRBV28 and TRBJ1-1; D remains ambiguous. CDR3 size: 12 residues. Trimming pared 2 bases from V and 2 bases from J, leaving 3 bases between. The germline V gene encodes CDR1 MDHEN and CDR2 SYDVKM. For the CDR3, the DNA is TGTGCCAGCAGTTTACAAAACACTGAAGCTTTCTTT. It translates to CASSLQNTEAFF.

The chain recombines TRBV11-3 with TRBJ2-1; 13 nucleotides line up with TRBD2. V shed 5 bases and J 10 bases; nucleotides not matched to a gene: 8. Germline V gene lookup returns CDR1 SGHNT and CDR2 YENEEA. The CDR3 runs 15 residues. The CDR3 loop is CASSPPGLAGIEQFF. CDR3 bases: TGTGCCAGCAGCCCTCCGGGACTAGCGGGAATAGAGCAGTTCTTC.

The CDR3, as DNA: TGCACCAGCAGCCAAGAGAGGGGCAGGGGGCGACTGGAGCGGGGACAAGAGACCCAGTACTTC. This codes for CTSSQERGRGRLERGQETQYF. This chain links TRBV1 with TRBJ2-5; the table's D call of TRBD1 was not tested on the DNA. TRBV1 is tagged as a pseudogene. The CDR3 totals 21 residues.

This chain joins TRBV9 and TRBJ1-3, with D maybe TRBD1 (5 bases). Germline CDR1 is SGDLS and CDR2 is YYNGEE. The length of the CDR3 is 15 residues. Trimming removed 7 bases from V and 0 bases from J, with 14 bases in between. CDR3 amino acids: CASSQSGDSGNTIYF. CDR3 in DNA: TGTGCCAGCTCGCAGTCGGGGGACTCTGGAAACACCATATATTTT.

J is TRBJ2-1 and V is TRBV30; 8 nucleotides line up with TRBD2. Germline CDR1 and CDR2: GTSNPN and SVGIG (reference sequence). J lost 3 bases, V lost 1 base, and 5 bases had no gene match. The length of the CDR3 is 15 residues. CDR3: CAWSATGTSYNEQFF. DNA for the CDR3: TGTGCCTGGAGTGCGACCGGGACTAGCTACAATGAGCAGTTCTTC.

This chain uses TRBV6-1 with TRBJ1-4; D might be TRBD1 (5 bases). Germline lookup yields CDR1 MNHNS and CDR2 SASEGT. The V end was cut by 11 bases, the J end by 0 bases, with 10 bases between. This CDR3 region has 13 residues. The CDR3 spells CAAQGSTNEKLFF. CDR3 nucleotides: TGTGCCGCGCAGGGTTCAACTAATGAAAAACTGTTTTTT.

V gene TRBV27 combines with J gene TRBJ1-2, with a tentative D call TRBD1 (6 bases). The germline CDR1 and CDR2 sequences are MNHEY and SMNVEV (reference sequence). V gave up 6 bases and J gave up 4 bases, with 18 bases separating them. CDR3 size: 15 residues. CDR3 protein: CASRTLRDTLYGYTF. The CDR3 DNA sequence: TGTGCCAGCAGAACCCTCCGGGACACCCTCTATGGCTACACCTTC.

The chain combines TRBV5-4 with TRBJ2-1; no firm D call. This CDR3 contains 14 residues. Germline CDR1 reads SGHNT; CDR2 reads YYREEE (reference sequence). Trimming took 4 bases from V and 7 from J, leaving 15 bases between them. Here the CDR3 DNA reads TGTGCCAGCAGCAACGGCCAAGTCAAAAATGAGCAGTTCTTC. Protein: CASSNGQVKNEQFF.

The gene calls are TRBV5-1 and TRBJ1-1, with 8 bases fitting TRBD1. CDR1 is SGHRS, CDR2 YFSETQ, per germline. V shed 1 base and J 5 bases; nucleotides not matched to a gene: 7. The length of the CDR3 is 15 residues. The CDR3 bases are TGCGCCAGCAGCTTGCATGGACAGGGAGATACTGAAGCTTTCTTT. Protein product: CASSLHGQGDTEAFF.

The chain couples TRBV28 to TRBJ1-5, with D uncertain. The CDR3 runs 14 residues. Trimming stripped 6 bases from V and 6 bases from J, with 15 bases between. Germline V gives CDR1 MDHEN, CDR2 SYDVKM. The CDR3 bases are TGTGCCAGCAGCCCCGGCGGCAGTGGTCAGCCCCAGCATTTT. Translated: CASSPGGSGQPQHF. The full variable domain, its missing parts supplied by reference TRBV28 and TRBJ1-5, is DVKVTQSSRYLVKRTGEKVFLECVQDMDHENMFWYRQDPGLGLRLIYFSYDVKMKEKGDIPEGYSVSREKKERFSLILESASTNQTSMYLCASSPGGSGQPQHFGDGTRLSIL.